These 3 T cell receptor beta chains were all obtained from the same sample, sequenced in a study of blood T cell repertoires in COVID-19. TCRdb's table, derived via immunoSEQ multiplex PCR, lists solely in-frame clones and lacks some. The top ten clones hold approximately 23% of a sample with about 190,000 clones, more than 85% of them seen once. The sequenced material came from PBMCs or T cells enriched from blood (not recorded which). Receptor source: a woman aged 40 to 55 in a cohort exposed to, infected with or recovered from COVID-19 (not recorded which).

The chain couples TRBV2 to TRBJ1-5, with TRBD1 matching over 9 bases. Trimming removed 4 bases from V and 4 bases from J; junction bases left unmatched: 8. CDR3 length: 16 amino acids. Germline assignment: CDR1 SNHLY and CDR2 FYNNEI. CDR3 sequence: CASSGGQGSKNQPQHF. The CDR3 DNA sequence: TGTGCCAGCAGTGGAGGACAGGGGAGTAAAAATCAGCCCCAGCATTTT.

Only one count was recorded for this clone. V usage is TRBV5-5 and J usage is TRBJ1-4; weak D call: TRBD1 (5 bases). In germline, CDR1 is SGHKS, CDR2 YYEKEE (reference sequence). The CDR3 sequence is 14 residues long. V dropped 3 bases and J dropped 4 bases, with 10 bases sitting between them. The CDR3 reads CASSYQGNNEKLFF. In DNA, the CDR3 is TGTGCCAGCAGCTACCAGGGAAATAATGAAAAACTGTTTTTT.

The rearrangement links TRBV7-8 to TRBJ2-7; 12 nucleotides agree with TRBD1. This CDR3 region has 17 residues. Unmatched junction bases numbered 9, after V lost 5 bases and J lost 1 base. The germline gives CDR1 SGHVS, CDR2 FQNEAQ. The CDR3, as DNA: TGTGCCAGCAGCCACATGGGGACAGGGGGCGGATCCTACGAGCAGTACTTC. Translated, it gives CASSHMGTGGGSYEQYF.